A selection of T cell receptor beta chains follows, all from one sample in a study of OX40 agonist ivuxolimab in advanced cancers. Libraries were prepared by immunoSEQ multiplex PCR; TCRdb keeps only in-frame clonotypes and omits some of them. The sample yields tens of thousands of clones, approximately 86% seen once. The specimen comprised CD4+ or CD8+ T cells sorted from blood, sampled in a trial of the OX40 agonist ivuxolimab. The receptors originated from an adult with an advanced solid tumor such as melanoma, head and neck, liver or kidney cancer. The CDR3 runs from the conserved cysteine through the conserved F or W. The D gene is left open where the match is weak.

d_call	cdr3_length	v_call	j_call	cdr3_aa
TRBD2	16	TRBV7-2	TRBJ2-7	CASSLAASGGSYEQYF
-	12	TRBV29-1	TRBJ1-1	CSVGQMNTEAFF
-	14	TRBV2	TRBJ2-5	CASRATLGGETQYF
-	13	TRBV7-8	TRBJ2-5	CASSSPVGETQYF
TRBD2	15	TRBV7-7	TRBJ2-5	CASGTDSGREETQYF
-	13	TRBV7-6	TRBJ1-1	CASSPRTTSEAFF
-	14	TRBV7-9	TRBJ2-5	CASSLALSQETQYF
-	14	TRBV18	TRBJ1-1	CASSPLQANTEAFF
TRBD1	17	TRBV5-4	TRBJ2-2	CASSLEVGTGITGELFF
TRBD2	21	TRBV9	TRBJ2-2	CASSVGLGLAGGPRNTGELFF
TRBD2	16	TRBV28	TRBJ2-1	CASSSESSGAYNEQFF
-	17	TRBV7-3	TRBJ2-2	CASSLRPGTQNTGELFF
TRBD2	17	TRBV5-1	TRBJ2-5	CASSTGLAVGIQETQYF
-	13	TRBV27	TRBJ2-7	CASSRRSVYEQYF
TRBD1	14	TRBV18	TRBJ2-7	CASSPGQGIYEQYF
-	13	TRBV7-9	TRBJ2-2	CASSRETTGELFF
TRBD1	14	TRBV29-1	TRBJ2-7	CSASPGQGVYEQYF
TRBD2	16	TRBV11-2	TRBJ2-7	CASSLTSGGSSYEQYF
-	17	TRBV28	TRBJ2-1	CASSSEGLAFFTNEQFF
TRBD1	12	TRBV30	TRBJ2-5	CASGQGSETQYF
TRBD1	14	TRBV5-1	TRBJ2-7	CASSTRTGGHEQYF
TRBD2	13	TRBV29-1	TRBJ2-7	CSVGTSGDYEQYF
TRBD1	18	TRBV7-2	TRBJ1-2	CASSLVGGTAILGYGYTF
-	14	TRBV11-2	TRBJ1-4	CASSPGTGNEKLFF
-	16	TRBV14	TRBJ2-4	CASSQDLRTAKNIQYF
TRBD2	17	TRBV9	TRBJ2-1	CASSVVGGGSSYNEQFF
TRBD2	16	TRBV7-2	TRBJ2-2	CASSSGLAGGAGELFF
TRBD1	16	TRBV5-5	TRBJ2-7	CASSGPGQGHTYEQYF
-	15	TRBV12-5	TRBJ2-3	CASGSLTGLTDTQYF
TRBD2	13	TRBV7-2	TRBJ2-2	CASSEREIGELFF
-	15	TRBV18	TRBJ2-7	CASSRRGGTAYEQYF
-	16	TRBV5-1	TRBJ1-4	CASSRVYGGTNEKLFF
-	13	TRBV27	TRBJ2-7	CASSLLTSYEQYF
-	13	TRBV28	TRBJ2-7	CASSPQGFYEQYF
-	14	TRBV10-2	TRBJ2-3	CASSVGSLSDTQYF
-	15	TRBV6-5	TRBJ1-3	CASGRDAFSGNTIYF
-	13	TRBV7-9	TRBJ2-3	CASSLSGTDTQYF
TRBD1	13	TRBV30	TRBJ1-2	CAGTGTGYHGYTF
-	13	TRBV5-1	TRBJ2-1	CASSLRADNEQFF
-	11	TRBV7-2	TRBJ2-1	CASSPRTREFF
-	12	TRBV5-4	TRBJ2-1	CASSRYGDEQFF
-	15	TRBV9	TRBJ2-7	CASSVGPSQGGEQYF
-	16	TRBV28	TRBJ2-6	CASRVGQISGANVLTF
-	15	TRBV15	TRBJ2-1	CATSRLDSRGQEQFF
-	13	TRBV5-6	TRBJ2-1	CASSLDDSYEQFF
TRBD2	17	TRBV15	TRBJ2-3	CATSRGAGGPDTDTQYF
TRBD1	16	TRBV18	TRBJ1-5	CASSNPTGRQSQPQHF
TRBD1	15	TRBV5-6	TRBJ1-2	CASSPGQGANYGYTF
TRBD2	16	TRBV5-6	TRBJ2-5	CASSPGGALGGETQYF
-	15	TRBV10-3	TRBJ1-3	CAISATEDSGNTIYF
TRBD2	16	TRBV18	TRBJ2-2	CASSPSGGANTGELFF
-	14	TRBV19	TRBJ1-2	CASSTQGTNYGYTF
-	15	TRBV5-6	TRBJ1-2	CASIFNRLAWYGYTF